The rows below give T cell receptor beta chains drawn from one sample of a study of cytomegalovirus exposure and HLA in healthy donors. Assay used: immunoSEQ multiplex PCR; TCRdb lists only in-frame clones, some missing. The repertoire holds roughly 50,000 clones, with roughly 84% as singletons. The sample was PBMCs. Source of these receptors: a young woman in good health and CMV-seronegative. Each CDR3 is given with its conserved first and last residue. A D gene is named only where the DNA matches it firmly. A clone size is listed for some rows: how often the clone was seen (once, few, many), or a class if it is expanded.

size: once; V: TRBV4-1; J: TRBJ2-7; D: TRBD2; CDR3: CASSQALTRGRAEYEQYF; DNA: TGCGCCAGCAGCCAAGCACTGACCCGGGGGAGGGCGGAGTACGAGCAGTACTTC
size: .; V: TRBV14; J: TRBJ2-2; D: TRBD1; CDR3: CASSPRGGGTGELFF; DNA: TGTGCCAGCAGCCCAAGAGGGGGCGGCACCGGGGAGCTGTTTTTT
size: few; V: TRBV5-8; J: TRBJ2-7; D: TRBD1; CDR3: CASSPRTGRLDEQYF; DNA: TGTGCCAGCAGCCCCAGGACAGGGAGATTGGACGAGCAGTACTTC
size: .; V: TRBV7-9; J: TRBJ2-7; D: .; CDR3: CASSFYYHLAPTTYEQYF; DNA: TGTGCCAGCAGCTTTTACTACCATCTAGCGCCCACGACCTACGAGCAGTACTTC
size: .; V: TRBV11-3; J: TRBJ2-1; D: .; CDR3: CASSQGLGQFF; DNA: TGTGCCAGCAGCCAGGGGCTGGGTCAGTTCTTC
size: once; V: TRBV19; J: TRBJ2-7; D: .; CDR3: CASSIGPAGSSYEQYF; DNA: TGTGCCAGTAGTATCGGTCCAGCGGGTAGCTCCTACGAGCAGTACTTC
size: .; V: TRBV7-9; J: TRBJ1-5; D: .; CDR3: CASSLGGKPQHF; DNA: TGTGCCAGCAGCTTGGGGGGAAAGCCCCAGCATTTT
size: .; V: TRBV9; J: TRBJ1-1; D: .; CDR3: CASSVAWGGTEAFF; DNA: TGTGCCAGCAGCGTAGCATGGGGAGGCACTGAAGCTTTCTTT
size: .; V: TRBV10-3; J: TRBJ2-7; D: .; CDR3: CAISESLGQTYEQYF; DNA: TGTGCCATCAGTGAGAGTCTGGGACAAACCTACGAGCAGTACTTC
size: .; V: TRBV18; J: TRBJ2-5; D: TRBD1; CDR3: CASSLGTGQFSTQYF; DNA: TGTGCCAGCTCACTGGGGACAGGCCAGTTCTCGACCCAGTACTTC
size: .; V: TRBV30; J: TRBJ2-2; D: TRBD2; CDR3: CAWRLGGWGRDLPGELFF; DNA: TGTGCCTGGAGGCTGGGCGGGTGGGGGAGGGACCTGCCCGGGGAGCTGTTTTTT
size: .; V: TRBV10-2; J: TRBJ2-7; D: .; CDR3: CASSVGAHYEQYF; DNA: TGCGCCAGCAGTGTGGGGGCGCATTACGAGCAGTACTTC
size: .; V: TRBV18; J: TRBJ2-3; D: .; CDR3: CASSPLLGSGTDTQYF; DNA: TGTGCCAGCTCACCCCTTTTGGGGTCGGGGACAGATACGCAGTATTTT
size: .; V: TRBV6-5; J: TRBJ2-7; D: .; CDR3: CASSYGEYEQYF; DNA: TGTGCCAGCAGTTATGGGGAGTACGAGCAGTACTTC
size: .; V: TRBV9; J: TRBJ1-4; D: TRBD1; CDR3: CASSPRPFRGQDDEKLFF; DNA: TGTGCCAGCAGCCCCCGACCTTTTAGGGGACAGGACGATGAAAAACTGTTTTTT
size: .; V: TRBV7-3; J: TRBJ1-6; D: TRBD1; CDR3: CASSLTGEDSPLHF; DNA: TGTGCCAGCAGCTTGACAGGGGAGGATTCACCCCTCCACTTT
size: few; V: TRBV7-8; J: TRBJ2-3; D: .; CDR3: CASSPRAGVDTDTQYF; DNA: TGTGCCAGCAGCCCCCGGGCAGGGGTGGACACAGATACGCAGTATTTT
size: .; V: TRBV15; J: TRBJ1-5; D: .; CDR3: CATSRGLINQPQHF; DNA: TGTGCCACCAGCAGAGGTTTAATTAATCAGCCCCAGCATTTT
size: once; V: TRBV7-3; J: TRBJ1-2; D: .; CDR3: CASSSGAPGRSYTF; DNA: TGTGCCAGCAGCTCGGGGGCCCCCGGGAGGAGCTACACCTTC
size: .; V: TRBV27; J: TRBJ2-1; D: .; CDR3: CASSLWGPDNEQFF; DNA: TGTGCCAGCAGTTTGTGGGGGCCCGACAATGAGCAGTTCTTC
size: .; V: TRBV28; J: TRBJ1-1; D: .; CDR3: CASSLTATGEAFF; DNA: TGTGCCAGCAGTTTAACGGCGACAGGAGAAGCTTTCTTT
size: .; V: TRBV28; J: TRBJ1-4; D: .; CDR3: CASSSQAQLKLFF; DNA: TGTGCCAGCAGTTCCCAGGCCCAATTGAAACTGTTTTTT
size: .; V: TRBV9; J: TRBJ1-2; D: TRBD1; CDR3: CASSVREAHRGDGYTF; DNA: TGTGCCAGCAGCGTAAGAGAGGCCCACAGGGGAGATGGCTACACCTTC
size: .; V: TRBV30; J: TRBJ2-7; D: TRBD2; CDR3: CAWSGTSGRSSYEQYF; DNA: TGTGCCTGGTCCGGGACTAGCGGGAGGTCCTCCTACGAGCAGTACTTC
size: few; V: TRBV5-1; J: TRBJ1-2; D: TRBD1; CDR3: CASSLDIRGLGYGYTF; DNA: TGCGCCAGCAGCTTGGACATAAGGGGGCTAGGCTATGGCTACACCTTC
size: .; V: TRBV11-3; J: TRBJ2-2; D: TRBD1; CDR3: CASSEGTGVDTGELFF; DNA: TGTGCCAGCAGCGAAGGGACAGGGGTGGACACCGGGGAGCTGTTTTTT
size: .; V: TRBV30; J: TRBJ1-2; D: TRBD1; CDR3: CAWSPRGQGVLANYGYTF; DNA: TGTGCCTGGAGCCCCAGGGGACAGGGTGTTTTAGCTAACTATGGCTACACCTTC
size: .; V: TRBV27; J: TRBJ2-7; D: TRBD2; CDR3: CATRTGTTRYEQYF; DNA: TGTGCCACCCGAACCGGGACTACTCGCTACGAGCAGTACTTC
size: .; V: TRBV9; J: TRBJ2-3; D: TRBD2; CDR3: CASSPGTSGSPEGTDTQYF; DNA: TGTGCCAGCAGCCCCGGGACTAGCGGAAGCCCCGAAGGCACAGATACGCAGTATTTT
size: once; V: TRBV28; J: TRBJ1-2; D: .; CDR3: CASSSPRVANYGYTF; DNA: TGTGCCAGCAGTTCACCCAGGGTAGCTAACTATGGCTACACCTTC
size: .; V: TRBV28; J: TRBJ1-5; D: .; CDR3: CASSFTGSNQPQHF; DNA: TGTGCCAGCAGTTTTACGGGGAGCAATCAGCCCCAGCATTTT
size: .; V: TRBV7-3; J: TRBJ2-1; D: .; CDR3: CASSPQVSSIGNEQFF; DNA: TGTGCCAGCAGCCCACAGGTCTCGAGCATTGGCAATGAGCAGTTCTTC
size: .; V: TRBV27; J: TRBJ2-3; D: .; CDR3: CASSTPSSGFSTDTQYF; DNA: TGTGCCAGCAGTACCCCTTCGAGCGGGTTCAGCACAGATACGCAGTATTTT
size: .; V: TRBV9; J: TRBJ1-6; D: TRBD1; CDR3: CASSERDSSYNSPLHF; DNA: TGTGCCAGCAGCGAGAGGGACAGCTCCTATAATTCACCCCTCCACTTT
size: .; V: TRBV15; J: TRBJ2-3; D: TRBD1; CDR3: CATSRATGGADTQYF; DNA: TGTGCCACCAGCAGAGCAACAGGGGGCGCAGATACGCAGTATTTT